This T cell receptor beta chain was retrieved from a study of control samples from healthy donors and cancer patients (dated by TCRdb to the early 2020s). The receptor library was made with the immunoSEQ multiplex PCR assay. As stored in TCRdb, this immuneACCESS dataset retains in-frame rearrangements with V and J assigned. A fraction of the clones does not appear; measured against another copy, unresolved V genes explain less than half of the discrepancy, and the remainder lacks a known reason. In all, the sample holds 85,000 to 95,000 clones, and more than 75% of those were seen once. About 9.8% of the sample lies in the top ten. With regard to this clone: The antigen this receptor binds is unknown. There are no base qualities to consult, and no much larger clone falls within one base.

From V the trimming removes 4 bases and from J it removes 6 bases, while the gene matches leave 5 bases of the junction unaccounted for. The CDR1 and CDR2 encoded by the germline V gene are SGHDN and FVKESK. The CDR3, cysteine through phenylalanine, is 15 amino acids long. The kept DNA is CDR3 alone, 45 bases in frame from the first base. Sequencing input: blood. The chain is made from TRBV14 and TRBJ2-1, with TRBD2 matching 11 junction bases. The receptor's source is a woman aged 60 to 75 in good health. CDR3 loop: CASSRLTSGTNEQFF. The sequenced DNA is TGTGCCAGCAGCCGCCTGACTAGCGGGACCAATGAGCAGTTCTTC. When the CDR3 is completed using the reference TRBV14 and TRBJ2-1 genes on either side, the full variable domain is EAGVTQFPSHSVIEKGQTVTLRCDPISGHDNLYWYRRVMGKEIKFLLHFVKESKQDESGMPNNRFLAERTGGTYSTLKVQPAELEDSGVYFCASSRLTSGTNEQFFGPGTRLTVL.